This TCR beta chain is drawn from a study of T cell repertoires in cytomegalovirus infection. In the study overall: A matching HLA type, together with CMV infection, was signaled by public TCR beta signatures.

The CDR3 runs to 15 residues. From germline, CDR1 is MNHNY and CDR2 SVGAGI (reference sequence). V was clipped by 0 bases and J by 5 bases; unmatched bases: 2. MiXCR was run by TCRdb on the reads, yielding one entry per CDR3 protein. Among 740,000 or so distinct CDR3 sequences listed, about a third were seen once. The receptor was derived from a human donor in good health (CMV status not recorded). Some clones in this sample may be carry-over from other donors' samples. The V gene is TRBV6-6, the J gene TRBJ1-5; TRBD1 matches at 9 bases. Sequencing was performed on PBMCs. CDR3 protein: CASSYSGQGYQPQHF. CDR3 coding DNA: TGTGCCAGCAGTTACTCTGGACAGGGGTATCAGCCCCAGCATTTT.